The table lists the clone carrying this T cell receptor (beta chain) with a few counts. From blood CD8+ and CD4+ T cells, TCR beta sequences were generated. Multiple sclerosis controls were treatment-naive patients with stable or active relapsing-remitting disease. TEMRA cells were FACS-enriched and CD8+ and CD4+ T cells negatively isolated. An input of roughly 0.5 to 1 ug of RNA was subjected to reverse transcription using random hexamers. TCRdb re-called the immunoSEQ multiplex PCR reads with MiXCR, one entry per CDR3 protein. In the table there are around 270,000 distinct CDR3 sequences, approximately 89% of which are singletons. Germline CDR1 is LNHDA and CDR2 is SQIVND (reference sequence). The CDR3 has 15 amino acids. Trimming at V came to 3 bases and at J to 2 bases, leaving 7 bases not matched to a gene. The data belong to a study of CD8 T cells in Susac syndrome.

This sequence joins TRBV19 and TRBJ2-7, with 7 bases matching TRBD2. What was sequenced was CD8+ T cells from PBMCs. This TCR came from a human donor with multiple sclerosis. In DNA, the CDR3 is TGTGCCAGTAGTATTGGGGGGGGATCGCCCTACGAGCAGTACTTC. This sequence encodes CASSIGGGSPYEQYF.